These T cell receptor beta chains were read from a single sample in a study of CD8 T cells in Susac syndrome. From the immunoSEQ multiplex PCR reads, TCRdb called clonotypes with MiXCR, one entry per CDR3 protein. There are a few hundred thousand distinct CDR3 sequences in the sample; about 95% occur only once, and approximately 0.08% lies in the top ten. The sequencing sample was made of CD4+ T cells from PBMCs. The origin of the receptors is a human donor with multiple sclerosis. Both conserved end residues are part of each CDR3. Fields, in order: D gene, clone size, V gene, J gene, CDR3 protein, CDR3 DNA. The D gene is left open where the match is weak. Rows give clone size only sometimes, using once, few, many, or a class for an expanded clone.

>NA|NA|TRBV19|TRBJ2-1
CASSIGWGAPGEQFF
TGTGCCAGTAGTATAGGGTGGGGGGCGCCAGGTGAGCAGTTCTTC
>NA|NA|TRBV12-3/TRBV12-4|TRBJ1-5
CASSPSSGDQPQHF
TGTGCCAGCAGCCCCTCGTCCGGCGATCAGCCCCAGCATTTT
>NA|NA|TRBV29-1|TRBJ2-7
CSGGWGNEQYF
TGCAGCGGAGGGTGGGGGAACGAGCAGTACTTC
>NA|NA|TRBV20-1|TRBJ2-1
CSARTDWDEQFF
TGCAGTGCTCGGACTGACTGGGATGAGCAGTTCTTC
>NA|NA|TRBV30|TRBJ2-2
CAWSVLSDTGELFF
TGTGCCTGGAGTGTACTTAGCGACACCGGGGAGCTGTTTTTT
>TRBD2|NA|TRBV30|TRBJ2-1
CAWNGLAGLNEQFF
TGTGCCTGGAACGGACTAGCGGGGCTCAATGAGCAGTTCTTC
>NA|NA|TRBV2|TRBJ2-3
CASSEGGGLHTQYF
TGTGCCAGCAGTGAAGGTGGGGGCCTCCATACGCAGTATTTT
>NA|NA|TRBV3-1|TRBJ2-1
CASSQGPNNEQFF
TGTGCCAGCAGCCAAGGGCCAAACAATGAGCAGTTCTTC
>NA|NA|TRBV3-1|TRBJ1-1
CASSPEFNTEAFF
TGTGCCAGCAGCCCTGAGTTTAACACTGAAGCTTTCTTT
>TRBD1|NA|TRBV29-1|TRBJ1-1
CSANRGSLGAFF
TGCAGCGCCAACAGGGGATCCCTCGGAGCTTTCTTT
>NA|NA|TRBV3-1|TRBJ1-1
CASWDMNTEAFF
TGTGCCTCATGGGATATGAACACTGAAGCTTTCTTT
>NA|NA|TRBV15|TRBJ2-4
CATSRAVAKNIQYF
TGTGCCACCAGCAGAGCGGTAGCCAAAAACATTCAGTACTTC
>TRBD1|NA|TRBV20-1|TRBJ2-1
CSAPWTGGNEQFF
TGCAGTGCTCCTTGGACAGGGGGTAATGAGCAGTTCTTC
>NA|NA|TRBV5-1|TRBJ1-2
CASSLDGLLYGYTF
TGCGCCAGCAGCTTGGATGGACTTCTCTATGGCTACACCTTC
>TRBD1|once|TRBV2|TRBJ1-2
CASISRGPNGYTF
TGTGCCAGCATCTCCAGGGGGCCTAATGGCTACACCTTC
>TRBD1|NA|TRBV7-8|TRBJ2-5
CASSPRTGVQETQYF
TGTGCCAGCAGCCCACGGACAGGGGTCCAAGAGACCCAGTACTTC
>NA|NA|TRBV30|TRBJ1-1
CAWSAIDGGTEAFF
TGTGCCTGGAGTGCGATAGACGGAGGCACTGAAGCTTTCTTT
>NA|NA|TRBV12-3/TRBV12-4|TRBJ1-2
CASSVTGGIRYTF
TGTGCCAGCAGTGTGACAGGCGGGATACGGTACACCTTC
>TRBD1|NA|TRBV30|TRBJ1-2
CASQARDRFPIYGYTF
TGTGCCTCACAAGCCCGGGACAGGTTTCCCATCTATGGCTACACCTTC
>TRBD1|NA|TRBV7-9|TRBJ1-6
CASSLAGQNNSPLHF
TGTGCCAGCAGCTTAGCGGGACAGAACAATTCACCCCTCCACTTT
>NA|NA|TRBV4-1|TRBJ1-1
CASSQEGPLQMNTEAFF
TGCGCCAGCAGCCAAGAGGGGCCACTCCAAATGAACACTGAAGCTTTCTTT
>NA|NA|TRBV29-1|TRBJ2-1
CSVARTPFDEQFF
TGCAGCGTTGCCCGGACTCCCTTCGATGAGCAGTTCTTC
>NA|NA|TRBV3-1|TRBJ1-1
CASSPGTGTRAFF
TGTGCCAGCAGCCCCGGTACAGGGACACGAGCTTTCTTT
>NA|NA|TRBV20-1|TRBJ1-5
CSAREGGRVYSNQPQHF
TGCAGTGCTAGAGAAGGTGGGCGGGTTTATAGCAATCAGCCCCAGCATTTT
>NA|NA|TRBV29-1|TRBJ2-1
CSVASLWSNEQFF
TGCAGCGTGGCCAGCTTGTGGAGTAATGAGCAGTTCTTC
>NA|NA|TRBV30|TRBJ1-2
CAFSTGYGYTF
TGTGCCTTCTCGACTGGCTATGGCTACACCTTC
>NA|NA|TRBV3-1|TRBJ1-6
CASSLHNSPLHF
TGTGCCAGCAGCCTACATAATTCACCCCTCCACTTT
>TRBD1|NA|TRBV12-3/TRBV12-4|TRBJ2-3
CASRHGEQGIYTQYF
TGTGCCAGCAGGCACGGGGAACAGGGGATATATACGCAGTATTTT
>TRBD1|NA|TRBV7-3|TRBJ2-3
CASSLQGQVHMQYF
TGTGCCAGCAGCCTACAAGGACAGGTTCATATGCAGTATTTT
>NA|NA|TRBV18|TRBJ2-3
CASSPPPGTDTQYF
TGTGCCAGCTCACCGCCTCCTGGCACAGATACGCAGTATTTT
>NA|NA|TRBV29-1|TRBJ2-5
CSVGGAEFQETQYF
TGCAGCGTGGGGGGAGCAGAGTTCCAAGAGACCCAGTACTTC
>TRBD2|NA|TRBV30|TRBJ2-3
CAWSKLAGARDTQYF
TGTGCCTGGAGTAAACTAGCGGGGGCCAGGGATACGCAGTATTTT
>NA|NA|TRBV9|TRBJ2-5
CASSPRWGLGTQYF
TGTGCCAGCAGCCCCCGGTGGGGTTTGGGGACCCAGTACTTC
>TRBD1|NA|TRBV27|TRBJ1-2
CASSNDRAGYTF
TGTGCCAGCAGTAATGACAGGGCCGGCTACACCTTC
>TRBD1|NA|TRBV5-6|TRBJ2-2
CASKPTGDTGELFF
TGTGCCAGCAAGCCGACAGGGGATACCGGGGAGCTGTTTTTT
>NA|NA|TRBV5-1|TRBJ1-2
CASRLDSNYGYTF
TGCGCCAGCAGATTGGACAGTAACTATGGCTACACCTTC
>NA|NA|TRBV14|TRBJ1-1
CASSQLTGTEAFF
TGTGCCAGCAGCCAACTTACGGGCACTGAAGCTTTCTTT
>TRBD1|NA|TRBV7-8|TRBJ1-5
CASSLDWTGSNQPQHF
TGTGCCAGCAGCTTAGATTGGACAGGTAGCAATCAGCCCCAGCATTTT
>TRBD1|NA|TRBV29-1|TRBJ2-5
CSAWDREETQYF
TGCAGCGCCTGGGACAGGGAAGAGACCCAGTACTTC
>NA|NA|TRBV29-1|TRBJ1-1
CSVERPLNTEAFF
TGCAGCGTTGAACGGCCGTTGAACACTGAAGCTTTCTTT
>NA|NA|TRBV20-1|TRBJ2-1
CSATEWGGQDEQFF
TGCAGTGCTACTGAATGGGGGGGGCAGGATGAGCAGTTCTTC
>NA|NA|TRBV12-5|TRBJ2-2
CASGWGSTGELFF
TGTGCTAGTGGTTGGGGGAGCACCGGGGAGCTGTTTTTT
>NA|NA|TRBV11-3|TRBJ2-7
CASSPGNRAYEQYF
TGTGCCAGCAGCCCAGGGAACAGAGCCTACGAGCAGTACTTC
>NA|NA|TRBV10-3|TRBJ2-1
CAISSGMNNEQFF
TGTGCCATCAGTTCCGGGATGAACAATGAGCAGTTCTTC
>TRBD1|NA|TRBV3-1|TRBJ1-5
CASSQGTGDQPQHF
TGTGCCAGCAGCCAAGGGACAGGGGATCAGCCCCAGCATTTT
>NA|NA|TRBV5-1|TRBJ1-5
CASSLASGQPQHF
TGCGCCAGCAGCTTGGCCTCTGGGCAGCCCCAGCATTTT
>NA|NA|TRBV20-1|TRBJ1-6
CSARGAYNSPLHF
TGCAGTGCCCGCGGGGCCTATAATTCACCCCTCCACTTT
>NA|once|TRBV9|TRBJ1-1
CASSVGRRNTEAFF
TGTGCCAGCAGCGTAGGGCGGCGGAACACTGAAGCTTTCTTT
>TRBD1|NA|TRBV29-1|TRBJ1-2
CSPGGGQDETNYGYTF
TGCAGCCCAGGGGGGGGACAAGACGAGACCAACTATGGCTACACCTTC
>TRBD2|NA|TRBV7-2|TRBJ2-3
CASSLPGLPKYF
TGTGCCAGCAGCCTCCCGGGACTACCAAAGTATTTT
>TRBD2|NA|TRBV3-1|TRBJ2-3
CASSQSGGARDTQYF
TGTGCCAGCAGCCAATCCGGGGGGGCCAGGGATACGCAGTATTTT
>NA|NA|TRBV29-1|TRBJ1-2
CSVDGDNYGYTF
TGCAGCGTTGACGGCGATAACTATGGCTACACCTTC
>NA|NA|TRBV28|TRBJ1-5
CASLGSGQPQHF
TGTGCCAGCCTGGGGTCTGGCCAGCCCCAGCATTTT
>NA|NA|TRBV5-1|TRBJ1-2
CASSFGPGGYTF
TGCGCCAGCAGCTTTGGTCCCGGCGGCTACACCTTC
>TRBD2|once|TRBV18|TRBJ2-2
CASSQNSGSTGELFF
TGTGCCAGCTCACAAAATAGCGGGAGCACCGGGGAGCTGTTTTTT